A selection of T cell receptor beta chains follows, all from one sample in a study of blood T cell repertoires in COVID-19. Data came from immunoSEQ multiplex PCR; TCRdb stores just in-frame clones and leaves some out. Of around 160,000 clones listed, less than 90% are singletons. Sequences were obtained from PBMCs or T cells enriched from blood (not recorded which). The origin of the receptors is a woman aged 45-65 years who had been exposed to COVID-19. Each CDR3 is given with its conserved first and last residue. The D gene is left open where the match is weak. Some rows mark clone size as missing; the rest say once, few, many or name a class of expanded clone.

d_gene,abundance,v_gene,j_gene,CDR3aa,CDR3nt
TRBD1,NA,TRBV25-1,TRBJ2-7,CATSGTGHGEQYF,TGTGCCACCTCCGGGACAGGGCATGGCGAGCAGTACTTC
TRBD2,NA,TRBV5-5,TRBJ2-2,CASSLTSGGAGELFF,TGTGCCAGCAGCCTGACTAGCGGGGGGGCCGGGGAGCTGTTTTTT
NA,NA,TRBV30,TRBJ2-5,CAWSNRQETQYF,TGTGCCTGGAGTAACAGGCAAGAGACCCAGTACTTC
TRBD1,NA,TRBV5-1,TRBJ2-5,CASSLRQGPRETQYF,TGCGCCAGCAGCCTCCGACAGGGACCCAGGGAGACCCAGTACTTC
NA,NA,TRBV7-2,TRBJ2-1,CASSSTGYNEQFF,TGTGCCAGCAGTTCAACAGGGTACAATGAGCAGTTCTTC
NA,NA,TRBV5-1,TRBJ2-1,CASSLADLGSRYNEQFF,TGCGCCAGCAGCTTGGCAGACTTGGGTAGCCGTTACAATGAGCAGTTCTTC
TRBD1,NA,TRBV11-2,TRBJ1-5,CASSTLEGANQPQHF,TGTGCCAGCAGCACCCTGGAGGGGGCCAATCAGCCCCAGCATTTT
TRBD2,NA,TRBV19,TRBJ2-5,CASKGTSGRAETQYF,TGTGCCAGTAAAGGGACTAGCGGGAGGGCAGAGACCCAGTACTTC
NA,once,TRBV10-1,TRBJ2-4,CASSESRQGKNIQYF,TGCGCCAGCAGTGAGTCGAGGCAGGGGAAAAACATTCAGTACTTC
TRBD1,NA,TRBV5-1,TRBJ1-3,CASSSRGTGAGNTIYF,TGCGCCAGCAGCTCTCGGGGGACAGGGGCTGGAAACACCATATATTTT
NA,NA,TRBV18,TRBJ1-4,CASSEYHRSQANEKLFF,TGTGCCAGCTCAGAATACCACCGATCACAGGCCAATGAAAAACTGTTTTTT
TRBD1,NA,TRBV7-7,TRBJ2-2,CASSLIAGGNTGELFF,TGTGCTAGCAGCTTAATCGCAGGGGGGAACACCGGGGAGCTGTTTTTT
TRBD1,NA,TRBV30,TRBJ2-5,CAWSPTGVGKTQYF,TGTGCCTGGAGTCCGACAGGGGTGGGAAAGACCCAGTACTTC
NA,NA,TRBV5-6,TRBJ1-2,CASSHGQGNYGYTF,TGTGCCAGCAGCCACGGGCAGGGAAACTATGGCTACACCTTC
TRBD2,NA,TRBV9,TRBJ2-7,CASSPGGGSAHEQYF,TGTGCCAGCAGCCCGGGGGGGGGTTCGGCGCACGAGCAGTACTTC
NA,NA,TRBV6-5,TRBJ1-4,CATKRGNPNEKLFF,TGTGCCACCAAGAGGGGGAATCCTAATGAAAAACTGTTTTTT